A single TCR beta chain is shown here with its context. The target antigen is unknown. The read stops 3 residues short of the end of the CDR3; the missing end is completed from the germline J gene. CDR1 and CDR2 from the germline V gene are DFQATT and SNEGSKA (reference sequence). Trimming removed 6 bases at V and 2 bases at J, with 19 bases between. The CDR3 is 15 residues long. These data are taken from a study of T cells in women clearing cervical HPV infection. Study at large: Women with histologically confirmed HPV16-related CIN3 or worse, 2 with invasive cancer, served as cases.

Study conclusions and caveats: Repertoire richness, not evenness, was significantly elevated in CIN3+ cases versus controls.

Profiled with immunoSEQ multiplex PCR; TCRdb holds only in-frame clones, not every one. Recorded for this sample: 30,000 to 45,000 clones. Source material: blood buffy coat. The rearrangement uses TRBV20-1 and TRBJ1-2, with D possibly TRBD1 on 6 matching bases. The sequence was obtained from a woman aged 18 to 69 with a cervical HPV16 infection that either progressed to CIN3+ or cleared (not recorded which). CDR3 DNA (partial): TGCAGTGCCACAACAGGGTACCTTAACAACTATGGC. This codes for CSATTGYLNNYG. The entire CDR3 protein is CSATTGYLNNYGYTF.